The rows below give T cell receptor beta chains drawn from one sample of a study of CD8+ T cells in alopecia areata. Assay used: immunoSEQ multiplex PCR; TCRdb lists only in-frame clones, some missing. Among under 4,000 clones listed, under 80% were seen once. Sample: skin, taken at week 24, from a patient treated with tofacitinib. The receptors here all came from a human donor with alopecia areata. Both conserved end residues are part of each CDR3. The D gene is left open where the match is weak. Clone size, where shown, is once, few, many, or a class for clones that have expanded.

D gene	clone size	V gene	CDR3 length	J gene	CDR3 DNA	CDR3 protein
-	-	TRBV5-1	13	TRBJ2-7	TGCGCCAGCAGCTTGGTACAGTCCTACGAGCAGTACTTC	CASSLVQSYEQYF
-	-	TRBV7-2	13	TRBJ2-7	TGTGCCAGCAGCTTAGTAGAGAGCTACGAGCAGTACTTC	CASSLVESYEQYF
-	-	TRBV19	17	TRBJ2-6	TGTGCCGGATCTTCGGGCAGGGCGTCCTTTGGGGCCAACGTCCTGACTTTC	CAGSSGRASFGANVLTF
-	-	TRBV21-1	15	TRBJ1-1	TGTGCCAGCAGCAGGGAGGCGCTAATGAACACTGAAGCTTTCTTT	CASSREALMNTEAFF
-	few	TRBV7-2	15	TRBJ2-7	TGTGCCAGCAGCTTAGTCCCAGAAGATATTCGCGAGCAGTACTTC	CASSLVPEDIREQYF
-	-	TRBV7-2	15	TRBJ2-2	TGTGCCAGCAGCTTAGAAGCTGGGAACACCGGGGAGCTGTTTTTT	CASSLEAGNTGELFF
-	-	TRBV7-3	17	TRBJ2-2	TGTGCCAGCAGCTTAACACGAGAATCTGGGAACACCGGGGAGCTGTTTTTT	CASSLTRESGNTGELFF
-	-	TRBV6-6	13	TRBJ1-1	TGTGCCAGCAGTTTCGCAGGGAACACTGAAGCTTTCTTT	CASSFAGNTEAFF
-	-	TRBV11-2	13	TRBJ1-4	TGTGCCAGCAGTTTCAGGGGCAACGAAAAACTGTTTTTT	CASSFRGNEKLFF
-	-	TRBV30	14	TRBJ2-3	TGTGCCTGGTCTCGGGTGAGCAGCACAGATACGCAGTATTTT	CAWSRVSSTDTQYF
-	-	TRBV10-3	15	TRBJ1-2	TGTGCCATCAGTGCTGAAGGACGACGGAACTATGGCTACACCTTC	CAISAEGRRNYGYTF
-	-	TRBV9	17	TRBJ1-1	TGTGCCAGCAGCGTAAGTCCGGGCGGGGGGCAAGGGACTGAAGCTTTCTTT	CASSVSPGGGQGTEAFF
TRBD1	-	TRBV18	16	TRBJ1-1	TGTGCCAGCTCACCTCCCCGACAGGGGCGGAACACTGAAGCTTTCTTT	CASSPPRQGRNTEAFF
-	-	TRBV30	11	TRBJ2-3	TGTGCCTGGGGGTCGTCAGATACGCAGTATTTT	CAWGSSDTQYF
-	-	TRBV7-3	13	TRBJ2-3	TGTGCCAGCAGCCCGGGGGGCACAGATACGCAGTATTTT	CASSPGGTDTQYF
-	few	TRBV27	14	TRBJ2-1	TGTGCCAGCATTGGACACGAAGAAAACGGTGAGCAGTTCTTC	CASIGHEENGEQFF
TRBD1	-	TRBV5-1	15	TRBJ2-1	TGCGCCAGCAGCTTTTATGGACAGGGGGTTAGTGAGCAGTTCTTC	CASSFYGQGVSEQFF
-	-	TRBV29-1	14	TRBJ2-1	TGCAGCGTTGAAAATTCCCAGGGTTTCAGTGAGCAGTTCTTC	CSVENSQGFSEQFF
-	-	TRBV5-1	16	TRBJ2-3	TGCGCCAGCAGTTTGGGAGTAGGGACTGGAACAGATACGCAGTATTTT	CASSLGVGTGTDTQYF
-	few	TRBV7-2	14	TRBJ1-5	TGTGCCAGCAGCCCCGGGGTACGCAATCAGCCCCAGCATTTT	CASSPGVRNQPQHF
-	-	TRBV5-4	14	TRBJ2-2	TGTGCCAGCAGCCCGGGACAAACTACCGGGGAGCTGTTTTTT	CASSPGQTTGELFF
-	-	TRBV11-2	16	TRBJ1-2	TGTGCCAGCAGCATTCCCCTGGGGGCGCTTAACTATGGCTACACCTTC	CASSIPLGALNYGYTF
TRBD2	-	TRBV7-7	13	TRBJ2-3	TGTGCCAGCAGCGCTCTAGCGGGGCATACGCAGTATTTT	CASSALAGHTQYF
-	few	TRBV29-1	11	TRBJ1-1	TGCAGCGTTGAAAACTGGGATGAAGCTTTCTTT	CSVENWDEAFF
-	-	TRBV4-2	15	TRBJ1-3	TGTGCCAGCAGTCTTTCCACGGCCTCTGGAAACACCATATATTTT	CASSLSTASGNTIYF
TRBD2	few	TRBV5-1	15	TRBJ2-3	TGCGCCAGCAGCTTGGGCGGACTAGCGACAGATACGCAGTATTTT	CASSLGGLATDTQYF
-	-	TRBV2	15	TRBJ1-1	TGTGCCAGCAGTGAAGATGTGGGGATGAACACTGAAGCTTTCTTT	CASSEDVGMNTEAFF
-	-	TRBV19	15	TRBJ1-2	TGTGCCAGTAAACCGGGACACTTCACTAACTATGGCTACACCTTC	CASKPGHFTNYGYTF
-	once	TRBV29-1	13	TRBJ1-1	TGCAGCGCAGAGACAGTCATGAACACTGAAGCTTTCTTT	CSAETVMNTEAFF
-	-	TRBV14	14	TRBJ1-1	TGTGCCAGCAGCCCCAGGTACGGGGCTGTTGAAGCTTTCTTT	CASSPRYGAVEAFF
TRBD2	-	TRBV27	16	TRBJ2-1	TGTGCCAGCAGTTCAAGGGGCGGGGGGACCTACAATGAGCAGTTCTTC	CASSSRGGGTYNEQFF
TRBD2	-	TRBV5-4	15	TRBJ2-3	TGTGCCAGCAGCCGGTCCGGGGGGAGCACAGATACGCAGTATTTT	CASSRSGGSTDTQYF
TRBD2	-	TRBV6-5	14	TRBJ2-7	TGTGCCAGCAGGTTCGGGACTAGGGCCTACGAGCAGTACTTC	CASRFGTRAYEQYF
-	-	TRBV5-5	13	TRBJ1-2	TGTGCCAGCAGCTTGAACGCCCTCTATGGCTACACCTTC	CASSLNALYGYTF
-	-	TRBV7-2	14	TRBJ1-5	TGTGCCAGCAGCCCGGACGGACCGAATCAGCCCCAGCATTTT	CASSPDGPNQPQHF
-	few	TRBV11-2	16	TRBJ1-6	TGTGCCAGCAGCTTAGGGGGGGCCCGGAAGAATTCACCCCTCCACTTT	CASSLGGARKNSPLHF
TRBD1	-	TRBV7-2	14	TRBJ2-7	TGTGCCAGCAGCTCGACAGGGGGCCCCTACGAGCAGTACTTC	CASSSTGGPYEQYF
TRBD1	once	TRBV4-3	14	TRBJ1-1	TGCGCCAGCAGCCAAGGACAGGGAGGTCGTGAAGCTTTCTTT	CASSQGQGGREAFF
-	-	TRBV9	14	TRBJ1-1	TGTGCCAGCAGCCCTGGGACAATGAACACTGAAGCTTTCTTT	CASSPGTMNTEAFF
-	-	TRBV30	16	TRBJ2-3	TGTGCCTGGAGTGAAGGAAGGACAGCGACCACAGATACGCAGTATTTT	CAWSEGRTATTDTQYF
-	-	TRBV6-6	11	TRBJ2-1	TGTGCCAGCATGGCTGTTAGTAAGCAGTTCTTC	CASMAVSKQFF
-	-	TRBV4-1	11	TRBJ2-3	TGCGCCAGCAGCCGTTATGATACGCAGTATTTT	CASSRYDTQYF
-	few	TRBV27	17	TRBJ2-6	TGTGCCAGCAGTTTTCTCGCCGGTGGATCTGGGGCCAACGTCCTGACTTTC	CASSFLAGGSGANVLTF
-	-	TRBV27	13	TRBJ1-2	TGTGCCAGCAGCCCCCCGGGGGGGGCACGCTACACCTTC	CASSPPGGARYTF
TRBD2	-	TRBV28	15	TRBJ2-3	TGTGCCAGCAGTGTAGCGGGGGGTACCTCAGATACGCAGTATTTT	CASSVAGGTSDTQYF
TRBD2	-	TRBV5-1	16	TRBJ2-1	TGCGCCAGCAGCGGCTTCACTAGCGGGGGGTACAATGAGCAGTTCTTC	CASSGFTSGGYNEQFF
-	once	TRBV6-4	14	TRBJ2-3	TGTGCCAGCAGTGAGGGTATCAGCACAGATACGCAGTATTTT	CASSEGISTDTQYF
-	few	TRBV2	12	TRBJ1-2	TGTGCCACCGCGGACAGTACCTATGGCTACACCTTC	CATADSTYGYTF
-	-	TRBV5-1	14	TRBJ2-7	TGCGCCAGCAGCCCCGGCCTTCTCTCCTACGAGCAGTACTTC	CASSPGLLSYEQYF
-	once	TRBV29-1	11	TRBJ1-1	TGCAGCGTTCAACCAATAAGCGTTGCTTTCTTT	CSVQPISVAFF
-	-	TRBV5-1	12	TRBJ1-2	TGCGCCAGCAGCATAGGCAGGGACAGCTACACCTTC	CASSIGRDSYTF
-	few	TRBV6-6	14	TRBJ1-4	TGTGCCAGCAGTCCCGATAAGTGGGCTGAAAAACTGTTTTTT	CASSPDKWAEKLFF
TRBD2	-	TRBV5-1	15	TRBJ2-7	TGCGCCAGCAGCCCCATGAGCGGGGGGACCTACGAGCAGTACTTC	CASSPMSGGTYEQYF
TRBD1	-	TRBV30	15	TRBJ1-2	TGTGCCTGGTCAGGGACAGCAGGGAGTAACTATGGCTACACCTTC	CAWSGTAGSNYGYTF
-	-	TRBV7-3	16	TRBJ2-3	TGTGCCAGCAGCGCCTACTCGCGAGGTAGCACAGATACGCAGTATTTT	CASSAYSRGSTDTQYF
-	-	TRBV7-3	14	TRBJ2-7	TGTGCCAGCAGGACTCGCGGAACCTCCTACGAGCAGTACTTC	CASRTRGTSYEQYF
TRBD2	-	TRBV18	16	TRBJ2-7	TGTGCCAGCTCACCAGGGAGTAGCGGGGATTCCTACGAGCAGTACTTC	CASSPGSSGDSYEQYF
-	-	TRBV10-3	16	TRBJ2-2	TGTGCCATCAGTGAGTCGACTGGGGGGAACACCGGGGAGCTGTTTTTT	CAISESTGGNTGELFF
TRBD2	few	TRBV18	18	TRBJ2-3	TGTGCCAGCTCACCCGGGACTAGCGGGGGTCCAGGCACAGATACGCAGTATTTT	CASSPGTSGGPGTDTQYF